These 14 T cell receptor beta chains originate from one sample sequenced in a study of CDR3 diversity in severe acne. TCRdb called the PCR reads again in MiXCR, with one record for every CDR3 protein. The sample has almost 85,000 distinct CDR3 sequences, around 53% seen once. The sequencing sample was made of blood. These receptors were collected from a male donor in good health, without acne.

The chain is built from TRBV7-9 and TRBJ1-5; 10 nucleotides align to TRBD1. Looked up from germline, CDR1 is SEHNR and CDR2 is FQNEAQ (reference sequence). The CDR3 has 17 residues. V shed 8 bases, J shed 3 bases, and the junction held 13 bases outside the gene matches. CDR3 amino acids: CASSRLETGGLNQPQHF. As DNA, the CDR3 is TGTGCCAGCTCCCGACTCGAGACAGGGGGCCTCAATCAGCCCCAGCATTTT.

This clonotype was counted ten times or more. The chain carries TRBV5-1 and TRBJ1-4; D unclear. The V gene lost 4 bases and the J gene lost 2 bases, with 9 bases spanning the gap. CDR1 and CDR2 from the germline V gene are SGHRS and YFSETQ. CDR3 length: 14 residues. The DNA of the CDR3 is TGCGCCAGCAGCCCTGGGGAGACTAATGAAAAACTGTTTTTT. Translated, it gives CASSPGETNEKLFF.

This chain links TRBV6-5 with TRBJ2-6, with a tentative D call TRBD1 (5 bases). The germline CDR1 and CDR2 sequences are MNHEY and SVGAGI. The CDR3 has 13 residues. Trimming pared 10 bases from V and 4 bases from J, leaving 11 bases between. CDR3 sequence (DNA): TGTGCCATTTGGGGCGCGGGGGCCAACGTCCTGACTTTC. This gives the protein CAIWGAGANVLTF.

This sequence joins TRBV9 and TRBJ2-7, with D uncertain. Per the germline V gene, CDR1 is SGDLS and CDR2 is YYNGEE. Trimming cost V 5 bases and J 3 bases, with 15 bases left between them. There are 14 residues in the CDR3. The CDR3 protein is CASSLGRVFYEQYF. Written as DNA, the CDR3 is TGTGCCAGCAGTCTTGGACGGGTCTTCTACGAGCAGTACTTC.

CDR3 region: CASRLSGRGETQYF. In DNA, the CDR3 is TGTGCCAGCAGACTGAGCGGGCGAGGGGAGACCCAGTACTTC. V gene TRBV7-9 combines with J gene TRBJ2-5; tentative D call: TRBD2 (6 bases). V was pared by 6 bases and J by 5 bases, with 16 bases between. The germline V gene has CDR1 SEHNR and CDR2 FQNEAQ (reference sequence). The CDR3 consists of 14 residues.

The chain joins TRBV5-5 to TRBJ2-5, with 10 bases identical to TRBD1. Germline values: CDR1 SGHKS, CDR2 YYEKEE (reference sequence). V lost 2 bases, J lost 5 bases, and 6 bases stayed unmatched. The CDR3 loop spans 15 amino acids. The CDR3 here is CASSLETGGGETQYF. CDR3 sequence (DNA): TGTGCCAGCAGCTTAGAGACAGGGGGCGGCGAGACCCAGTACTTC.

In the case of this clonotype: A much larger clone is a single base away; this may be a read error. The chain couples TRBV25-1 to TRBJ1-2; D ambiguous. Germline V gives CDR1 MGHDK, CDR2 SYGVNS. The V end lost 7 bases, the J end lost 4 bases, and 16 bases lay between the germline ends. The length of the CDR3 is 14 residues. CDR3 DNA: TGTGCCAGCAAAGATCCCCGTGGCCTCTATGGCTACACCTTC. It yields the protein CASKDPRGLYGYTF.

Of note for this clonotype: Just one base apart from a much larger clone, this may be a read error. The rearrangement joins TRBV6-5 to TRBJ2-5; no firm D call. Germline CDR1 MNHEY, CDR2 SVGAGI. The length of the CDR3 is 13 residues. The CDR3 reads CASSYSTTGEQCF. The CDR3 coding sequence is TGTGCCAGCAGTTACTCGACGACGGGCGAGCAGTGCTTC.

This clonotype was seen just once. The chain recombines TRBV13 with TRBJ2-7, with D unresolved. The V gene lost 8 bases and the J gene lost 3 bases, with 5 bases spanning the gap. From germline, CDR1 is PRHDT and CDR2 FYEKMQ (reference sequence). This CDR3 is 10 amino acids long. CDR3 sequence reads: CASRHYEQYF. For the CDR3, the DNA is TGTGCCAGCCGCCACTACGAGCAGTACTTC. The whole variable domain, remainder taken from reference TRBV13 and TRBJ2-7, is AAGVIQSPRHLIKEKRETATLKCYPIPRHDTVYWYQQGPGQDPQFLISFYEKMQSDKGSIPDRFSAQQFSDYHSELNMSSLELGDSALYFCASRHYEQYFGPGTRLTVT.

The rearrangement joins TRBV19 to TRBJ2-7, with 8 bases matching TRBD2. J gave up 1 base and V 3 bases, and 5 bases lay outside the gene matches. The CDR3 covers 15 residues. Germline V lookup: CDR1 LNHDA, CDR2 SQIVND (reference sequence). As DNA, the CDR3 is TGTGCCAGTAGTATCTTAGCGGGAACGTCCTACGAGCAGTACTTC. It encodes CASSILAGTSYEQYF.

This chain uses TRBV7-9 with TRBJ2-2; weak D call: TRBD2 (6 bases). CDR3 length: 15 amino acids. Per germline, CDR1 SEHNR and CDR2 FQNEAQ (reference sequence). V gave up 3 bases and J gave up 5 bases, with 13 bases separating them. The CDR3 region has the DNA TGTGCCAGCAGCTTCCAAATCGCGGGAACCGGGGAGCTGTTTTTT. This sequence encodes CASSFQIAGTGELFF.

The rearrangement uses TRBV19 and TRBJ1-5, with 9 positions matching TRBD1. Trimming removed 6 bases from V and 8 bases from J; junction bases left unmatched: 14. CDR1 LNHDA and CDR2 SQIVND come from the germline V gene (reference sequence). This CDR3 contains 16 residues. The CDR3 loop is CASRDRGLGDIKPQHF. The CDR3 DNA follows: TGTGCCAGTAGGGACAGGGGACTTGGGGACATCAAGCCCCAGCATTTT.

At least ten counts were recorded for this clonotype. V gene TRBV2 combines with J gene TRBJ2-1; D gene uncertain. V was cut by 3 bases and J by 8 bases, with 14 bases left in between. The germline V gene has CDR1 SNHLY and CDR2 FYNNEI. This CDR3 contains 14 residues. In DNA, the CDR3 is TGTGCCAGCAGTGAGCAAACAAGGCAGGATGAGCAGTTCTTC. Residues: CASSEQTRQDEQFF.

This clonotype was recorded a few times. The chain links TRBV7-8 to TRBJ1-5, with no clear D. V was pared by 1 base and J by 5 bases, with 18 bases between. Germline V CDR1 and CDR2: SGHVS, FQNEAQ. The CDR3 runs 17 residues. CDR3 residues: CASSLGSSRTFHQPQHF. DNA of the CDR3: TGTGCCAGCAGCTTAGGTTCGTCCCGCACCTTCCATCAGCCCCAGCATTTT.